This TCR beta chain is drawn from a study of cytomegalovirus exposure and HLA in healthy donors (dated by TCRdb to about 2017). In the study overall: In an earlier analysis of about 560 of the donors, under 300 Gb of sequence data and some 100 million unique TCR beta sequences from 150 million to 200 million T cells were reported. An early release covering roughly 640 HLA-typed donors comprised approximately 290 gigabases of sequencing data and about 90 million unique TCR sequences. The genetic ancestry cluster associated with self-reported Caucasian donors included 81% of the roughly 400 genotyped donors. The aim of the study was to test whether cataloging public T cell receptors could identify signatures of past pathogen exposure. Using immunosequencing, the study profiled T cell repertoires from 640 or so subjects and related those repertoires to cytomegalovirus serostatus. In addition to the first cohort of 650 to 800 subjects, a separate validation cohort of approximately 130 different subjects was used. High-throughput TCR immunosequencing, statistical association of individual TCRs with disease status, and machine learning were combined to predict cytomegalovirus infection status. A later analysis re-examined previously published TCR beta repertoires from more than 600 donors and added high-resolution HLA genotyping to investigate patterns of TCR occurrence. Rather than using new phenotypic data, the later analysis identified candidate immune exposures from TCR beta sequences and from how often those sequences occurred across donors. An earlier analysis of roughly 580 of the donors used high-throughput TCR beta sequencing to judge whether each TCR beta V gene segment behaved as functional or pseudogenic. Donor age, sex, ethnicity and CMV serostatus were collected together with the repertoire data. In a later genetic analysis, genome-wide SNP genotypes for about three fifths of the 666 donors were used, and that subset was treated as a discovery cohort. All discovery cohort repertoires had been generated on a single sequencing platform. HLA typing covered class I and class II loci at four-digit resolution. The number of typed donors differed by locus: roughly 620-640 for A, B, C, DRB1 and DQB1; 500 to 550 for DQA1; over 600 for DPA1; and around 470 for DPB1. A few DR-DQ haplotypes were treated as single units for association and clustering because of strong linkage in the cohort. Across 398 genotyped donors of the cohort, an average of approximately 240,000 unique TCR beta nucleotide sequences per donor were sequenced, and around 19% of those sequences were non-productive. General study outcomes and caveats: In an earlier analysis of some 640 of the donors, most TCR beta V segments were observed in productive rearrangements about 87% or about 30% of the time, broadly matching IMGT annotations. While some public TCRs were present in many individuals, most TCR sequences turned up only very rarely across donors. Because counts were too low, under 20 rarely observed V segments, including chromosome 9 orphons, were left out of the earlier analysis of 500 to 750 of the donors. It was suggested by the authors that the approach could potentially be generalized to other disease states and immunological phenotypes. A later analysis reported that several top co-occurrence clusters appeared linked to parvovirus B19, influenza, CMV and Epstein-Barr virus. V-gene and J-gene trimming of TCR beta chains was associated with a missense DCLRE1C variant in a later genetic analysis, and the association was replicated in an independent cohort. Only TCR beta chains were sequenced in this cohort, and the absence of alpha or paired-chain data limited detectable features. According to a later analysis, most CMV-associated TCR beta chains appeared to be HLA-restricted, and the HLA associations seemed to be driven largely by CMV exposure. A later analysis associated 15,000 or so TCR beta sequences with specific HLA alleles at a false discovery rate of 0.05. In a later analysis, HLA-associated TCR beta chains were found to be more clonally expanded and to have lower generation probabilities than equally common non-associated chains. Linkage disequilibrium might explain the correlated functional status among segregating V segments, but an unknown experimental factor could not be excluded. The 87-base-pair reads could not distinguish some IMGT-functional V segments, including TRBV6-2 and TRBV6-3, so those segments were excluded. In a later analysis, TCR association rates were found to vary across HLA loci, with the most associated TCRs seen for DRB1 alleles and the fewest for HLA-C alleles. The study listed 150 to 200 TCR beta chains as associated with cytomegalovirus. A further reported finding was that TCR beta sequences accurately predicted the HLA-A and HLA-B alleles for most subjects in the first cohort. A later genetic analysis reported fewer N-insertions in productive TCRs among donors in an Asian-associated ancestry cluster than the roughly 700-donor mean. In vitro tests confirmed that a few of the cytomegalovirus-associated TCR beta chains recognize cytomegalovirus antigens. A group of highly shared sequence variants was considered likely to be a technical artifact of the sequencing pipeline. Cytomegalovirus status was reported to be diagnosed by the classifier with high specificity and sensitivity in both the original and validation cohorts. Sequencing depth was assumed to be roughly uniform across donors in the presence/absence analyses, though that assumption may not hold. When HLA alleles, especially DR and DQ, strongly co-occurred, attributing TCR associations to individual alleles was difficult. For the cohort, immune exposure information was limited to CMV serostatus. Because HLA typing was unavailable for some donors at each locus, only the typed subset was used in association tests.

The cohort consisted of 600 to 700 healthy bone marrow donors. All cohort members were sampled while nominally healthy, although unrecorded immune exposures were likely present. The donor tested CMV seronegative and was one of the 352 seronegative cohort members. A peripheral blood sample was provided by each donor, and peripheral blood mononuclear cells were used for TCR beta sequencing. Genomic DNA was extracted from the blood cell samples with the Qiagen DNeasy Blood Extraction Kit. With regard to this clone: Its antigen remains unidentified. It has no much larger one-base neighbor in the sample; base qualities were not kept.

Inclusive of the bounding cysteine and phenylalanine, the CDR3 is 15 residues long. Only the CDR3 region is kept as DNA, spanning 45 bases read in frame from base 1. Taken from the germline V gene, the CDR1 and CDR2 loops are KGHSH and LQKENI. V and J are trimmed by 4 bases and 7 bases, and the gene matches miss 12 bases of the junction. Libraries came from the immunoSEQ multiplex PCR assay. A mixture of 60 forward primers for TCR Vbeta segments and 13 reverse primers for TCR Jbeta segments was used in the multiplex PCR. The CDR3 region of rearranged TCR beta genes was amplified from genomic DNA by a multiplex PCR assay. On the Illumina HiSeq System, the amplified TCR beta libraries were sequenced as 87-base-pair reads. The original pipeline was this. In a later analysis, tens of millions of unique TCR beta chains were counted across the 666 repertoires, and roughly 11 million of these chains were shared by at least two donors. Raw reads were error-corrected and collapsed into unique sequences by a nearest-neighbor algorithm in which closely related sequences were merged to remove PCR and sequencing errors. V, D and J gene segments were assigned by aligning CDR3 sequences to IMGT reference sequences. Each retained sequence needed at least a six-nucleotide match to both a V gene segment and a J gene segment. A rearrangement counted as productive if the CDR3 had no stop codons and remained in frame with V and J, and every other rearrangement counted as non-productive. Following IMGT convention, CDR3 was defined as the stretch from the second conserved V-encoded cysteine up to the conserved J-encoded phenylalanine. In an earlier analysis of around 600 of the donors, sequences lacking an unambiguous match to a single V gene segment were excluded. An earlier analysis of fewer than 750 of the donors called V segments functional above 56.7% productive rearrangements and segregating when the between-donor standard deviation exceeded 5%. A statistical classification framework was built to diagnose cytomegalovirus status from the catalog of TCR beta chain sequences. A later analysis assigned V and J genes by comparing TCR nucleotide sequences with IMGT/GENE-DB human TR gene sequences. Using the TCRdist pipeline, a later analysis assigned CDR3 sequences along with most-parsimonious VDJ recombination scenarios. In a later analysis, each TCR beta chain was defined by its CDR3 amino acid sequence together with its V-gene family, and reads without a unique V-gene family were excluded. In a later analysis, fewer than 600 highly shared, low-generation-probability nucleotide sequences were removed to address suspected cross-contamination and a sequencing artifact. In a later analysis, a clonal expansion index was calculated for each public chain from normalized within-repertoire ranks of inferred template counts. A later analysis computed generation probabilities with a VDJ recombination model fitted to out-of-frame rearrangements, and checked the results against IGoR. In a later analysis, hypergeometric tests were used to score TCR-TCR, TCR-HLA and TCR-CMV co-occurrence, with a repertoire-size bias correction applied to TCR pairs. A later analysis estimated false discovery rates by permuting HLA or CMV assignments 20 times. A later analysis grouped co-occurring TCRs with DBSCAN, adding TCRdist sequence similarity when clustering within HLA-allele-positive subsets. For co-occurrence clustering, repertoires with fewer than 30,000 or more than 120,000 public chains were excluded, along with roughly 5 repertoires with anomalous nucleotide sharing. Held by TCRdb, this immuneACCESS table contains in-frame sequences only and omits some clones. Under half of the omission traces to an unresolved V gene where checked; the cause of the rest is unknown. That table supplies the V and J calls and clone size; D and trimming were determined from the DNA. Recorded for this sample are about 150,000 clones; around 80% of them occurred a single time. Roughly 2.9% of the sample is taken by the ten largest.

Sequencing was done on a sample of PBMCs. This receptor was taken from a woman aged 30 to 39 in good health and CMV-seronegative. The chain couples TRBV18 to TRBJ1-1; 7 central nucleotides agree with TRBD1. The DNA sequence is TGTGCCAGCTCACAACGACAGGGCCCTACCTATGAAGCTTTCTTT. It codes for CASSQRQGPTYEAFF.